One sample yielded the 7 T cell receptor beta chains listed below, sequenced in a study of blood T cell repertoires in COVID-19. TCRdb keeps only in-frame clones here, not all; method: immunoSEQ multiplex PCR. The profile shows about 120,000 clones, 82% of them singletons. The sequenced material came from peripheral blood. The receptors stem from a man aged 65 to 85 with acute or convalescent COVID-19.

The V call is TRBV27, the J call TRBJ2-1, with D possibly TRBD1 on 6 matching bases. CDR1 MNHEY and CDR2 SMNVEV come from the germline V gene (reference sequence). CDR3 length equals 16 residues. Trimming cost V 6 bases and J 7 bases, with 22 bases left between them. The CDR3 here is CASSQGTGNVWNEQFF. CDR3 DNA sequence: TGTGCCAGCAGCCAAGGAACAGGGAACGTCTGGAATGAGCAGTTCTTC.

This clone was detected once. V usage is TRBV6-2 or TRBV6-3 and J usage is TRBJ2-1; 9 bases are shared with TRBD1. Trimming took 6 bases from V and 7 from J; bases not matched to a gene: 7. This CDR3 contains 14 residues. Germline V gene lookup returns CDR1 MNHEY and CDR2 SVGEGT. CDR3 in amino acids: CASSKQGAVNEQFF. The CDR3, as DNA: TGTGCCAGCAGCAAACAGGGGGCGGTAAATGAGCAGTTCTTC.

The chain links TRBV4-2 to TRBJ2-3; 11 positions match TRBD2. Germline loops: CDR1 LGHNA, CDR2 YNFKEQ. V lost 6 bases, J lost 3 bases, and 2 bases stayed unmatched. The CDR3 totals 14 residues. This CDR3 reads CASSTSGRTDTQYF. CDR3 DNA sequence: TGTGCCAGCAGTACTAGCGGGAGAACAGATACGCAGTATTTT.

The chain carries TRBV2 and TRBJ2-1, with D perhaps matching TRBD2 (5 bases). Germline CDR1 is SNHLY and CDR2 is FYNNEI. CDR3 size: 18 residues. The V gene lost 7 bases and the J gene lost 2 bases, with 24 bases spanning the gap. The CDR3 coding sequence is TGTGCCAGCACAAGCAAAGCGATGAATAAACTAGCCTACAATGAGCAGTTCTTC. As protein: CASTSKAMNKLAYNEQFF.

The chain combines TRBV7-9 with TRBJ1-1; no firm D call. This CDR3 has 13 amino acids. CDR1 is SEHNR and CDR2 is FQNEAQ in the germline V gene (reference sequence). V lost 5 bases to trimming and J lost 4 bases, with 11 bases between them. The CDR3 sequence is CASSNDRSTEAFF. CDR3 sequence (DNA): TGTGCCAGCAGCAATGACCGGAGCACTGAAGCTTTCTTT.

The V call is TRBV18, the J call TRBJ2-1, with D unresolved. V gave up 3 bases and J gave up 9 bases, with 15 bases separating them. Germline V gene lookup returns CDR1 KGHSH and CDR2 LQKENI. This CDR3 comprises 14 residues. The CDR3 DNA reads TGTGCCAGCTCACCGGGCGCTAACGACGGTGAGCAGTTCTTC. Residues: CASSPGANDGEQFF.

The CDR3 reads CASSFGSSLLGNTF. CDR3 coding DNA: TGTGCCAGCAGTTTTGGCAGCTCCTTGCTAGGAAACACCTTC. This sequence joins TRBV28 and TRBJ1-2; D uncertain. V was shortened by 3 bases and J by 12 bases, with 20 bases between the two germline ends. The CDR3 is made up of 14 amino acids. The V gene's germline CDR1 is MDHEN and CDR2 SYDVKM.